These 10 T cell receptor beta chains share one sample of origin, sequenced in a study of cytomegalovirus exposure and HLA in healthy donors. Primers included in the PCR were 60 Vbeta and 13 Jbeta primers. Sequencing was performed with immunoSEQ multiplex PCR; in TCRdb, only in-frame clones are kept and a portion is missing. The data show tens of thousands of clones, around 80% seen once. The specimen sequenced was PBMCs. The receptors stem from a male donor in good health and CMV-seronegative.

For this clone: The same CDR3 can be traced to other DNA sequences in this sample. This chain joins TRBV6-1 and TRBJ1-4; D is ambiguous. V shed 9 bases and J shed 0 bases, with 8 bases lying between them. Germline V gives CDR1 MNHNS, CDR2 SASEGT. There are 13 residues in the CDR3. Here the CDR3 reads CASTQATNEKLFF. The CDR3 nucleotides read TGTGCCAGTACACAAGCAACTAATGAAAAACTGTTTTTT.

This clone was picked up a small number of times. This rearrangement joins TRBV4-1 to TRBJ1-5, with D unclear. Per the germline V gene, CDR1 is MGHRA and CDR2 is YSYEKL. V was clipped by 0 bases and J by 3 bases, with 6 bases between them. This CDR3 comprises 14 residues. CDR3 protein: CASSQDWANQPQHF. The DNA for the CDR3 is TGCGCCAGCAGCCAAGATTGGGCCAATCAGCCCCAGCATTTT.

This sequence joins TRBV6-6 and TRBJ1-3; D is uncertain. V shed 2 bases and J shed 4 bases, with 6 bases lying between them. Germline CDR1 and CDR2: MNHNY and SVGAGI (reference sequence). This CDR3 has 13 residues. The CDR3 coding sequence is TGTGCCAGCAGTTACGAGAGCGGAAACACCATATATTTT. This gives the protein CASSYESGNTIYF.

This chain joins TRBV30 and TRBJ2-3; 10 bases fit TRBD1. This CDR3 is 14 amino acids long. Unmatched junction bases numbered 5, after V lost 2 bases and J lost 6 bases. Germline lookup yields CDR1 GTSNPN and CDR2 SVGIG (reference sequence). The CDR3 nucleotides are TGTGCCTGGAGTCCGGGACAGGGGTTGGATACGCAGTATTTT. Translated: CAWSPGQGLDTQYF.

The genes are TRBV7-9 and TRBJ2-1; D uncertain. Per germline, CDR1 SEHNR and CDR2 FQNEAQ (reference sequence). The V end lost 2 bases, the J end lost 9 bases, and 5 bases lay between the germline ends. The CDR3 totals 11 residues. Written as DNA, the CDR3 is TGTGCCAGCAGCTTAAACGGTGAGCAGTTCTTC. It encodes CASSLNGEQFF.

DNA for the CDR3: TGTGCCAGAAGCCTGGCACTGGCTAGCGGGGGGGGTTTGGATACGCAGTATTTT. This encodes CARSLALASGGGLDTQYF. The chain is built from TRBV5-3 and TRBJ2-3, with 12 bases identical to TRBD2. TRBV5-3 is known as an ORF, though its function is uncertain. The CDR3 is 18 residues long. V was pared by 4 bases and J by 6 bases, with 15 bases of the junction left unmatched.

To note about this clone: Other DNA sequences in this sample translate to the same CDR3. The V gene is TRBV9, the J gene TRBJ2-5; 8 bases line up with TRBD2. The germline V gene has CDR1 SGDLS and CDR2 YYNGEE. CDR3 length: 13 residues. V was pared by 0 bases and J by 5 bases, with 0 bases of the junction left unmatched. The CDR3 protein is CASSVAGGETQYF. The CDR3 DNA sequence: TGTGCCAGCAGCGTAGCGGGGGGGGAGACCCAGTACTTC.

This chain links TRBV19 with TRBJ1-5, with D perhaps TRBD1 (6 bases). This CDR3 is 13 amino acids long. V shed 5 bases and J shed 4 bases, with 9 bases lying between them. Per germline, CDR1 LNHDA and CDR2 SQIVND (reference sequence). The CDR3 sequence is CASSSGVNQPQHF. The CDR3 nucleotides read TGTGCCAGTAGTTCAGGGGTTAATCAGCCCCAGCATTTT.

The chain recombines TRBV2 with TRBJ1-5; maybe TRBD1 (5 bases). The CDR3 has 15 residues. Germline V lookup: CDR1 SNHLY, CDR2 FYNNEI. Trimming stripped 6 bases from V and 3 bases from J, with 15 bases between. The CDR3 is CASRNQIGANQPQHF. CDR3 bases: TGTGCCAGCAGGAACCAGATAGGGGCCAATCAGCCCCAGCATTTT.

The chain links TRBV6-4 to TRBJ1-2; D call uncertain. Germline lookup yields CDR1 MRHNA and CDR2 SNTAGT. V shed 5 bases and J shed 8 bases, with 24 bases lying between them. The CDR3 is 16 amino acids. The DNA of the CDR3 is TGTGCCAGCAGTTCCCTCGCCGTTAAGCCCGTGGAGGGCTACACCTTC. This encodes CASSSLAVKPVEGYTF.